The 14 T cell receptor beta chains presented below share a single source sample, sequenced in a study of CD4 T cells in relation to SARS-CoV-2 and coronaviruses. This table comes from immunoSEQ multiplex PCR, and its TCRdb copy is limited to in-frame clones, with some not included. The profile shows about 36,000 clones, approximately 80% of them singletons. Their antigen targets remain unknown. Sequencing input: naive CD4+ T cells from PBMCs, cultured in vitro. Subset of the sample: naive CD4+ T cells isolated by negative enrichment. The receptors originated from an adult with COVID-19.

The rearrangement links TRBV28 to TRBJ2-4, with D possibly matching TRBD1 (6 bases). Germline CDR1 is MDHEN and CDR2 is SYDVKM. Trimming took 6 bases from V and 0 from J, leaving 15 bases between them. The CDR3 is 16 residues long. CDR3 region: CASRPGDRIAKNIQYF. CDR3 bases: TGTGCCAGCAGGCCGGGTGACAGGATAGCCAAAAACATTCAGTACTTC.

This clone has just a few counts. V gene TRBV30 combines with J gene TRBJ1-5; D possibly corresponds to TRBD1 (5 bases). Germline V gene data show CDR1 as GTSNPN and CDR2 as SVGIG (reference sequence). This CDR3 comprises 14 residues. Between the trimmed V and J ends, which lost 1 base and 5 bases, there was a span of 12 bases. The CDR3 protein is CAWSGSGFHQPQHF. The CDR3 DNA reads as TGTGCCTGGAGTGGGTCAGGGTTCCATCAGCCCCAGCATTTT.

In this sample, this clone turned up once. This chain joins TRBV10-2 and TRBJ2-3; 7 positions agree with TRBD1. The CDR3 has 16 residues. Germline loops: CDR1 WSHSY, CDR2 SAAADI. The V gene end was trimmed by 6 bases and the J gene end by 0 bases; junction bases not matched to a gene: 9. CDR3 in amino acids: CASRQGTATSTDTQYF. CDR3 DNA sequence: TGCGCCAGCAGACAGGGGACCGCTACTAGCACAGATACGCAGTATTTT.

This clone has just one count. The CDR3 spells CASSPPVREEQYF. CDR3 coding DNA: TGTGCCAGCTCACCACCGGTTCGAGAAGAGCAGTACTTC. The J gene is TRBJ2-7, the V gene TRBV18; D gene ambiguous. CDR1 is KGHSH, CDR2 LQKENI, per germline. The V end was cut by 0 bases, the J end by 7 bases, with 10 bases between. The CDR3 is 13 amino acids. Drawing the rest from reference TRBV18 and TRBJ2-7, the complete variable domain is NAGVMQNPRHLVRRRGQEARLRCSPMKGHSHVYWYRQLPEEGLKFMVYLQKENIIDESGMPKERFSAEFPKEGPSILRIQQVVRGDSAAYFCASSPPVREEQYFGPGTRLTVT.

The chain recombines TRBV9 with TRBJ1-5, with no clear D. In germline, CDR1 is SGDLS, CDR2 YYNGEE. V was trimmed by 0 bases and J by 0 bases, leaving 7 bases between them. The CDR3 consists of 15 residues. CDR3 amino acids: CASSVGDYSNQPQHF. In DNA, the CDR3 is TGTGCCAGCAGCGTAGGAGACTATAGCAATCAGCCCCAGCATTTT. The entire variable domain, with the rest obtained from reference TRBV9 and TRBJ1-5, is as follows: DSGVTQTPKHLITATGQRVTLRCSPRSGDLSVYWYQQSLDQGLQFLIQYYNGEERAKGNILERFSAQQFPDLHSELNLSSLELGDSALYFCASSVGDYSNQPQHFGDGTRLSIL.

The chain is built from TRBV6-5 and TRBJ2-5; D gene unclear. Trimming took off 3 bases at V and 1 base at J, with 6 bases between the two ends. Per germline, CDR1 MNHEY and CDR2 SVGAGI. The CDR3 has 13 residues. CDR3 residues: CASSYNSQETQYF. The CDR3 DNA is TGTGCCAGCAGTTATAACAGCCAAGAGACCCAGTACTTC.

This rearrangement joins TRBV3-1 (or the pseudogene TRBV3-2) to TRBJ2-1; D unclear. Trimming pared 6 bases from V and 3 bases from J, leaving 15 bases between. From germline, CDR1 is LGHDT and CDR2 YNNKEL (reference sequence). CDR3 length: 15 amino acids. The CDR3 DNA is TGTGCCAGCAGTCGCTTAAGAGGCTTCTACAATGAGCAGTTCTTC. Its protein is CASSRLRGFYNEQFF.

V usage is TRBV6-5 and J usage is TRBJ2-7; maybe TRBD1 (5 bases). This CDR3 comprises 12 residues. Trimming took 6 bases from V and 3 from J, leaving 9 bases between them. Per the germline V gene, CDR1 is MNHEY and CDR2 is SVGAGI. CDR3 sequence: CASSFDSYEQYF. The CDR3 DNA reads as TGTGCCAGCAGCTTTGACAGCTACGAGCAGTACTTC.

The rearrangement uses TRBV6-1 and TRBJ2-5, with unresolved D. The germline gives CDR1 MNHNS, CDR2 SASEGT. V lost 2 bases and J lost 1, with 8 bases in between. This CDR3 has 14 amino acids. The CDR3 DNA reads TGTGCCAGCAGTGAATCCCCATTCCAAGAGACCCAGTACTTC. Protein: CASSESPFQETQYF.

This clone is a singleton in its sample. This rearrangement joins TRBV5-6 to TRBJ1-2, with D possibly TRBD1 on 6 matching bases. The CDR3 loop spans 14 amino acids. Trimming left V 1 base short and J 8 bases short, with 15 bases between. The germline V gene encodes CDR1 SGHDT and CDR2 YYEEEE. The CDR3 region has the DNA TGTGCCAGCAGCTTGCCAATCACAGGGCTCGGCTACACCTTC. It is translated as CASSLPITGLGYTF.

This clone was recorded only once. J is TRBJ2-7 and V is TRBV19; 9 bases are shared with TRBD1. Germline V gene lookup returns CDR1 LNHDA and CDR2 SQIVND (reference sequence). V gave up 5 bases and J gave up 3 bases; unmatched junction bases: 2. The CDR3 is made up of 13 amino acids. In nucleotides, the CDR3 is TGTGCCAGTAGTGTGACAGGGGGCTACGAGCAGTACTTC. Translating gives CASSVTGGYEQYF. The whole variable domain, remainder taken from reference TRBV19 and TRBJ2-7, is DGGITQSPKYLFRKEGQNVTLSCEQNLNHDAMYWYRQDPGQGLRLIYYSQIVNDFQKGDIAEGYSVSREKKESFPLTVTSAQKNPTAFYLCASSVTGGYEQYFGPGTRLTVT.

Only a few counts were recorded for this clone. The CDR3 nucleotides read TGTGCCAGCAGCTTAAGCACGGGAGGGCCAGGCGAGCAGTACTTC. This gives the protein CASSLSTGGPGEQYF. The rearrangement links TRBV7-9 to TRBJ2-7, with 8 bases that match TRBD2. CDR1 and CDR2 (germline): SEHNR, FQNEAQ (reference sequence). With 2 bases clipped from V and 6 bases from J, the junction kept 9 bases outside the gene matches. This CDR3 is built from 15 residues.

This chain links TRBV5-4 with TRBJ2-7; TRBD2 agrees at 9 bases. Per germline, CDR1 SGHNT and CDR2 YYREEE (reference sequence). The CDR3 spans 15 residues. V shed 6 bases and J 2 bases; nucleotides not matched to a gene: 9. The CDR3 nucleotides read TGTGCCAGCACTCATAGCGGGAGCGGGGCCTACGAGCAGTACTTC. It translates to CASTHSGSGAYEQYF.

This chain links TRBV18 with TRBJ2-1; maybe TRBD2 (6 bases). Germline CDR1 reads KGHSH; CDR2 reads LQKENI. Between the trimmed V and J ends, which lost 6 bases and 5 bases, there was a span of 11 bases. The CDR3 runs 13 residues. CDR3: CASSGGVHNEQFF. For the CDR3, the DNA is TGTGCCAGCTCGGGGGGAGTACACAATGAGCAGTTCTTC.